This T cell receptor beta chain was identified in a study of shared clonotypes between healthy human individuals. Study findings and constraints: Among donors, sharing of clonotypes was expected to be affected by sequencing depth. Tissues were not sampled, only blood, and their repertoires likely differ.

The length of the CDR3 is 18 residues. From germline, CDR1 is MDHEN and CDR2 SYDVKM. Losses at the gene ends were 4 bases for V and 0 bases for J; bases not matched to a gene: 12. Sequenced by immunoSEQ multiplex PCR; TCRdb stores in-frame clones only, minus some. There are 2 million to 2.5 million clones in the sample; more than 85% occur only once, and 0.36% lies in the top ten. With regard to this clone: What it binds is not known.

Sequenced input: naive CD4+ T cells from PBMCs. Subset meaning: CD45RA+ positively selected. V and J are TRBV28 and TRBJ2-1, with 7 bases fitting TRBD2. This receptor was taken from a man aged 18 to 29 in good health. Some clones in this sample may be carry-over from other donors' samples. CDR3 sequence reads: CASSSPIWLAASYNEQFF. DNA of the CDR3: TGTGCCAGCAGTTCCCCTATCTGGCTAGCGGCCTCCTACAATGAGCAGTTCTTC.